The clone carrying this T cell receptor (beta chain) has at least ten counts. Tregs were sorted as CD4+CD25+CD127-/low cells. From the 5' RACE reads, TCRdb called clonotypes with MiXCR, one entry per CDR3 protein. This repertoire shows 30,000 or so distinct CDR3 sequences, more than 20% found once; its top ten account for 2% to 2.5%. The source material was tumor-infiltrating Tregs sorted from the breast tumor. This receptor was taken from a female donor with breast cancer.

Here the CDR3 reads CASSAGTSGYNEQFF. The CDR3 coding sequence is TGTGCCAGCAGTGCCGGGACTAGCGGTTACAATGAGCAGTTCTTC. This sequence joins TRBV6-4 and TRBJ2-1; 11 nucleotides line up with TRBD2. Trimming at V came to 4 bases and at J to 4 bases, leaving 3 bases not matched to a gene. The length of the CDR3 is 15 residues. The germline CDR1 and CDR2 sequences are MRHNA and SNTAGT.